What follows are 7 T cell receptor beta chains derived from one specimen sequenced in a study of T cells in Graves' hyperthyroidism and ophthalmopathy. RNA transcripts provided the source from which TCR beta CDR3 regions were amplified. During a first-round RT-PCR of the TCR CDR3, the HTBI primer set was used. TCRdb itself ran the multiplex PCR reads through MiXCR, one entry per CDR3 protein. The sample consists of 300,000 to 450,000 distinct CDR3 sequences, more than 11% of them appearing once. The sample consisted of blood. Receptor source: a woman in her sixties with Graves' hyperthyroidism.

This clonotype has at least ten counts. The CDR3, as DNA: TGTGCCAGCAGTCCCGGGCTCGAGCAGTACTTC. It codes for CASSPGLEQYF. This chain connects TRBV7-2 to TRBJ2-7; D gene ambiguous. Germline V gives CDR1 SGHTA, CDR2 FQGNSA. V lost 6 bases to trimming and J lost 6 bases, with 9 bases between them. This CDR3 has 11 residues.

V usage is TRBV25-1 and J usage is TRBJ1-2, with D possibly matching TRBD1 (6 bases). V gave up 1 base and J gave up 0 bases, with 12 bases separating them. The CDR3 contains 16 residues. Germline V gene sequence: CDR1 MGHDK, CDR2 SYGVNS. The DNA of the CDR3 is TGTGCCAGCAGTGAATCCTCAGGGGCGGCTAACTATGGCTACACCTTC. This sequence encodes CASSESSGAANYGYTF.

At least ten counts were recorded for this clonotype. The chain has TRBV18 and TRBJ2-7; 7 bases fit TRBD1. The ends lost 3 bases at V and 3 bases at J; junction bases unmatched: 5. Germline lookup yields CDR1 KGHSH and CDR2 LQKENI. The CDR3 runs 14 residues. The CDR3 loop reads CASSPTTGNYEQYF. The CDR3, as DNA: TGTGCCAGCTCACCGACGACAGGGAACTACGAGCAGTACTTC.

This clonotype was counted many times. This rearrangement joins TRBV12-3 or TRBV12-4 to TRBJ1-1, with D hard to call. V lost 2 bases, J lost 2 bases, and 6 bases lay in between. This CDR3 is built from 13 residues. Here the CDR3 reads CASSLNGNTEAFF. DNA of the CDR3: TGTGCCAGCAGTTTAAACGGTAACACTGAAGCTTTCTTT.

This clonotype has just a few counts. The V and J genes are TRBV9 and TRBJ2-3, with TRBD2 identical over 10 bases. Germline trimming cut 4 bases from V and 5 bases from J; bases unmatched to any gene: 4. The length of the CDR3 is 14 residues. CDR1 and CDR2 (germline): SGDLS, YYNGEE. CDR3 DNA: TGTGCCAGCAGCACCGGACTAGCGGAAGATACGCAGTATTTT. As protein: CASSTGLAEDTQYF. Variable domain in full (rest from reference TRBV9 and TRBJ2-3): DSGVTQTPKHLITATGQRVTLRCSPRSGDLSVYWYQQSLDQGLQFLIQYYNGEERAKGNILERFSAQQFPDLHSELNLSSLELGDSALYFCASSTGLAEDTQYFGPGTRLTVL.

This chain joins TRBV20-1 and TRBJ2-7, with 7 nucleotides matching TRBD1. V was pared by 3 bases and J by 6 bases, with 5 bases of the junction left unmatched. CDR1 and CDR2 from the germline V gene are DFQATT and SNEGSKA (reference sequence). The CDR3 runs to 12 residues. CDR3 coding DNA: TGCAGTGCTAGTAAGGGGGCCAGCGAGCAGTACTTC. Residues: CSASKGASEQYF.

This clonotype has ten or more counts. The rearrangement joins TRBV29-1 to TRBJ1-1; D is perhaps TRBD1 (6 bases). V was clipped by 6 bases and J by 3 bases, with 17 bases between them. The CDR3 spans 14 residues. CDR1 and CDR2 (germline): SQVTM, ANQGSEA. CDR3 in DNA: TGCAGCGTCCAAGGGGGACGGCCGGACACTGAAGCTTTCTTT. It encodes CSVQGGRPDTEAFF. Looking up the rest from reference TRBV29-1 and TRBJ1-1 gives the full variable domain: SAVISQKPSRDICQRGTSLTIQCQVDSQVTMMFWYRQQPGQSLTLIATANQGSEATYESGFVIDKFPISRPNLTFSTLTVSNMSPEDSSIYLCSVQGGRPDTEAFFGQGTRLTVV.